The 17 T cell receptor beta chains presented below share a single source sample, sequenced in a study of cytomegalovirus exposure and HLA in healthy donors. 13 Jbeta primers and 60 Vbeta primers were used for the PCR. This table comes from immunoSEQ multiplex PCR, and its TCRdb copy is limited to in-frame clones, with some not included. In the table there are over 130,000 clones, around 80% of which are singletons. Sequencing input: PBMCs. The receptors come from a man aged 45 to 65 in good health and CMV-seronegative.

The rearrangement uses TRBV2 and TRBJ2-2, with 9 bases that match TRBD2. Germline V gene data show CDR1 as SNHLY and CDR2 as FYNNEI. The CDR3 loop spans 16 amino acids. Trimming cost V 5 bases and J 4 bases; bases outside gene matches: 8. The CDR3: CASSSGGRASTGELFF. The CDR3 coding sequence is TGTGCCAGCAGTTCAGGCGGGAGGGCGAGCACCGGGGAGCTGTTTTTT.

This clone was counted once. The gene calls are TRBV7-9 and TRBJ1-5; no clear D gene. V lost 4 bases and J 9 bases, leaving 10 bases between the germline ends. The CDR3 sequence is 12 residues long. Germline V gives CDR1 SEHNR, CDR2 FQNEAQ (reference sequence). The CDR3 spells CASSSTGGPQHF. In nucleotides, the CDR3 is TGTGCCAGCAGCTCAACGGGAGGGCCCCAGCATTTT.

The chain recombines TRBV7-2 with TRBJ1-1, with 9 bases identical to TRBD1. CDR3 size: 14 residues. V lost 5 bases, J lost 6 bases, and 7 bases stayed unmatched. The germline V gene has CDR1 SGHTA and CDR2 FQGNSA. The CDR3 loop is CASSKQGASSEAFF. CDR3 coding DNA: TGTGCCAGCAGCAAACAGGGGGCGAGCTCTGAAGCTTTCTTT.

The chain employs TRBV28 and TRBJ1-6, with 9 bases matching TRBD1. Germline V gene data show CDR1 as MDHEN and CDR2 as SYDVKM. V gave up 6 bases and J gave up 6 bases; unmatched junction bases: 3. The CDR3 is made up of 14 amino acids. The CDR3 sequence: CASSSTGGNSPLHF. The CDR3 DNA reads as TGTGCCAGCAGCTCGACAGGGGGTAATTCACCCCTCCACTTT.

V is TRBV19 and J is TRBJ2-5; 12 nucleotides line up with TRBD2. The germline V gene encodes CDR1 LNHDA and CDR2 SQIVND (reference sequence). V was pared by 4 bases and J by 1 base, with 4 bases of the junction left unmatched. The CDR3 has 16 amino acids. The DNA of the CDR3 is TGTGCCAGTAGTAAGCTAGCGGGAGGGACCCAAGAGACCCAGTACTTC. As protein: CASSKLAGGTQETQYF.

The chain uses TRBV11-3 and TRBJ2-7, with D unresolved. Deletions cut 5 bases from V and 0 bases from J, with 5 bases between. Germline-derived CDR1 and CDR2 are SGHNT and YENEEA. The CDR3 is 12 amino acids. DNA for the CDR3: TGTGCCAGCAGCCCGAGCTCCTACGAGCAGTACTTC. Translation: CASSPSSYEQYF.

This clone was recorded a few times. V and J are TRBV29-1 and TRBJ1-2; D gene uncertain. Germline V gene data show CDR1 as SQVTM and CDR2 as ANQGSEA. This CDR3 contains 11 residues. The germline V and J ends were trimmed by 3 bases and 8 bases, with 10 bases remaining between them. The DNA for the CDR3 is TGCAGCGTTGACGGAGCGGGAGGCTACACCTTC. Translated, it gives CSVDGAGGYTF.

The chain links TRBV28 to TRBJ2-6; D possibly corresponds to TRBD2 (5 bases). This CDR3 comprises 15 residues. Germline assignment: CDR1 MDHEN and CDR2 SYDVKM. Between the trimmed V and J ends, which lost 6 bases and 4 bases, there was a span of 13 bases. The CDR3 DNA reads as TGTGCCAGCAGCCAACGGGGATTGGGGGCCAACGTCCTGACTTTC. It codes for CASSQRGLGANVLTF.

The chain couples TRBV11-2 to TRBJ2-1; 12 nucleotides agree with TRBD2. Germline V gene lookup returns CDR1 SGHAT and CDR2 FQNNGV. Trimming cost V 5 bases and J 8 bases; bases outside gene matches: 7. The CDR3 loop spans 15 amino acids. CDR3 protein: CASSTRLAGVDEQFF. The CDR3 bases are TGTGCCAGCAGCACCCGACTAGCGGGGGTGGATGAGCAGTTCTTC.

The V and J genes are TRBV10-1 and TRBJ1-1; D call uncertain. The V gene's germline CDR1 is WNHNN and CDR2 SYGVQD (reference sequence). Trimming took 0 bases from V and 1 from J, leaving 6 bases between them. This CDR3 region has 14 residues. In nucleotides, the CDR3 is TGCGCCAGCAGTGAGTCGTGGCAGAACACTGAAGCTTTCTTT. It encodes CASSESWQNTEAFF.

V is TRBV9 and J is TRBJ1-1, with 7 bases identical to TRBD1. CDR1 SGDLS and CDR2 YYNGEE come from the germline V gene. V dropped 0 bases and J dropped 4; count of bases not matched to a gene: 6. The CDR3 is made up of 15 amino acids. CDR3 loop: CASSVVSGGSTEAFF. The DNA of the CDR3 is TGTGCCAGCAGCGTAGTGTCAGGGGGTTCCACTGAAGCTTTCTTT.

This clone was counted once. The CDR3 DNA reads TGTGCCAGCAGCACTGGCGCCAGGGCGAACACTGAAGCTTTCTTT. It specifies CASSTGARANTEAFF. The chain recombines TRBV21-1 with TRBJ1-1; TRBD1 is taken as the D call from the table, unchecked against the DNA. TRBV21-1 is termed a pseudogene. This CDR3 region has 15 residues.

The chain is built from TRBV6-5 and TRBJ2-7; no reliable D call. V was shortened by 5 bases and J by 5 bases, with 16 bases between the two germline ends. This CDR3 spans 14 amino acids. Germline V gene lookup returns CDR1 MNHEY and CDR2 SVGAGI. In DNA, the CDR3 is TGTGCCAGCAGTCCCGAGGAACCCCCCAACGAGCAGTACTTC. Its translation is CASSPEEPPNEQYF.

This clone was counted a few times. The rearrangement joins TRBV30 to TRBJ1-6; D ambiguous. V lost 2 bases and J 7 bases, leaving 6 bases between the germline ends. Germline loops: CDR1 GTSNPN, CDR2 SVGIG (reference sequence). The CDR3 is 12 amino acids. The CDR3 nucleotides read TGTGCCTGGAGTTCCTTAAATTCACCCCTCCACTTT. This encodes CAWSSLNSPLHF.

The rearrangement joins TRBV28 to TRBJ2-7, with a tentative D call TRBD2 (6 bases). The V end was cut by 5 bases, the J end by 2 bases, with 13 bases between. The CDR3 spans 14 residues. Germline CDR1 reads MDHEN; CDR2 reads SYDVKM. CDR3 DNA: TGTGCCAGCAGTGGAGCGGGCCCAGCCTACGAGCAGTACTTC. Its protein is CASSGAGPAYEQYF.

This rearrangement joins TRBV9 to TRBJ1-6, with D perhaps matching TRBD1 (6 bases). Trimming cost V 4 bases and J 10 bases, with 12 bases left between them. Germline-derived CDR1 and CDR2 are SGDLS and YYNGEE. CDR3 length: 13 residues. The CDR3, as DNA: TGTGCCAGCAGCTCCCGGGACAACTCACCCCTCCACTTT. Its protein product is CASSSRDNSPLHF.

This chain joins TRBV10-3 and TRBJ2-2; D might be TRBD1 (6 bases). The CDR3 length is 15 residues. In germline, CDR1 is ENHRY, CDR2 SYGVKD. V was pared by 4 bases and J by 3 bases, with 12 bases between. As DNA, the CDR3 is TGTGCCATCAGTGCACAGGGCTGGGACACCGGGGAGCTGTTTTTT. Translated: CAISAQGWDTGELFF.